A single sample is the source of the 15 T cell receptor beta chains below, sequenced in a study of post-analysis software for immune sequencing data. Study-wide results and caveats: Five or six TRBV segments, TRBV5-6, TRBV5-1 and TRBV20-1 among them, were found more frequent in patients than controls.

Their cognate antigens are unknown. The TCR beta cDNA libraries carried unique molecular identifiers. TCRdb reanalysed the PCR reads using MiXCR and keeps one entry per CDR3 protein. Of about 820,000 distinct CDR3 sequences in the sample, about 50% were seen once. Material: blood. Receptors originate from a girl between 10 and 17 years old with multiple sclerosis.

The CDR3 reads CASSLDRVTGELFF. The CDR3 nucleotides read TGTGCCAGCAGTTTGGACAGGGTAACCGGGGAGCTGTTTTTT. The V and J genes are TRBV2 and TRBJ2-2; 8 bases are a match to TRBD1. The CDR3 has 14 amino acids. Germline values: CDR1 SNHLY, CDR2 FYNNEI. Trimming cost V 5 bases and J 5 bases; bases outside gene matches: 4.

CDR3 region: CASSHLPVTSGSTTDTQYF. DNA of the CDR3: TGTGCCAGCTCACACCTTCCCGTCACTAGCGGGAGTACCACAGATACGCAGTATTTT. The V call is TRBV18, the J call TRBJ2-3; 11 bases fit TRBD2. With 4 bases clipped from V and 2 bases from J, the junction kept 14 bases outside the gene matches. CDR3 length: 19 amino acids. Germline V lookup: CDR1 KGHSH, CDR2 LQKENI. Complete variable domain (other parts from reference TRBV18 and TRBJ2-3): NAGVMQNPRHLVRRRGQEARLRCSPMKGHSHVYWYRQLPEEGLKFMVYLQKENIIDESGMPKERFSAEFPKEGPSILRIQQVVRGDSAAYFCASSHLPVTSGSTTDTQYFGPGTRLTVL.

This rearrangement joins TRBV2 to TRBJ1-2, with a weak D call TRBD1 (6 bases). The germline gives CDR1 SNHLY, CDR2 FYNNEI. V lost 5 bases, J lost 3 bases, and 13 bases lay in between. This CDR3 comprises 14 residues. CDR3 protein: CASSYQGLYYGYTF. The CDR3 DNA is TGTGCCAGCAGTTACCAGGGGCTATACTATGGCTACACCTTC. Full variable domain (remainder filled in from reference TRBV2 and TRBJ1-2): EPEVTQTPSHQVTQMGQEVILRCVPISNHLYFYWYRQILGQKVEFLVSFYNNEISEKSEIFDDQFSVERPDGSNFTLKIRSTKLEDSAMYFCASSYQGLYYGYTFGSGTRLTVV.

This rearrangement joins TRBV9 to TRBJ1-5, with D unclear. Trimming shortened V by 0 bases and J by 0 bases, and 4 bases separated the two germline ends. This CDR3 is built from 14 residues. Per germline, CDR1 SGDLS and CDR2 YYNGEE. CDR3 loop: CASSVDGSNQPQHF. Here the CDR3 DNA reads TGTGCCAGCAGCGTAGATGGTAGCAATCAGCCCCAGCATTTT.

The chain carries TRBV4-2 and TRBJ2-3, with 10 positions matching TRBD2. The germline V gene has CDR1 LGHNA and CDR2 YNFKEQ. The V gene end was trimmed by 0 bases and the J gene end by 2 bases; junction bases not matched to a gene: 8. This CDR3 spans 18 amino acids. CDR3 region: CASSQDRIAGGSTDTQYF. The CDR3 DNA reads as TGTGCCAGCAGCCAAGATCGAATAGCGGGAGGCTCCACAGATACGCAGTATTTT.

This clonotype was observed a handful of times. The chain carries TRBV5-1 and TRBJ2-5; the D gene is possibly TRBD2 (5 bases). Germline V gene lookup returns CDR1 SGHRS and CDR2 YFSETQ. The V and J ends lost 3 bases and 5 bases respectively, with 11 bases between them. The CDR3 sequence is 13 residues long. This CDR3 reads CASSWSTRETQYF. CDR3 DNA sequence: TGCGCCAGCAGCTGGAGTACTAGGGAGACCCAGTACTTC.

This chain uses TRBV7-2 with TRBJ1-2; D call uncertain. The V gene lost 5 bases and the J gene lost 6 bases, with 10 bases spanning the gap. CDR3 length: 12 amino acids. CDR1 and CDR2 (germline): SGHTA, FQGNSA. The CDR3 reads CASSAGFDGYTF. DNA of the CDR3: TGTGCCAGCAGCGCTGGGTTCGATGGCTACACCTTC. Complete variable domain (other parts from reference TRBV7-2 and TRBJ1-2): GAGVSQSPSNKVTEKGKDVELRCDPISGHTALYWYRQSLGQGLEFLIYFQGNSAPDKSGLPSDRFSAERTGGSVSTLTIQRTQQEDSAVYLCASSAGFDGYTFGSGTRLTVV.

The J gene is TRBJ2-3, the V gene TRBV12-3 or TRBV12-4; D perhaps matches TRBD2 (5 bases). CDR3 size: 13 residues. Deletions cut 4 bases from V and 5 bases from J, with 10 bases between. The CDR3 loop reads CASSYGLVDTQYF. CDR3 in DNA: TGTGCCAGCAGTTACGGACTCGTAGATACGCAGTATTTT.

This chain links TRBV12-3 or TRBV12-4 with TRBJ2-3; D possibly matches TRBD1 or TRBD2 (5 bases each). The CDR3 sequence is 16 residues long. The V end was cut by 5 bases, the J end by 8 bases, with 23 bases between. The CDR3 loop is CASSPQPGTSSPTQYF. In nucleotides, the CDR3 is TGTGCCAGCAGTCCCCAGCCCGGGACCTCCTCTCCTACGCAGTATTTT.

At least ten counts were recorded for this clonotype. One junction end does not reproduce the germline sequence, and a read error may be involved. The gene calls are TRBV5-1 and TRBJ2-5, with TRBD2 identical over 10 bases. Germline CDR1 SGHRS, CDR2 YFSETQ. The CDR3 has 15 residues. CDR3: CASSLAGGYQETQYF. The CDR3 nucleotides are TGTGCCAGCAGTTTAGCGGGGGGTTACCAAGAGACCCAGTACTTC.

This chain links TRBV6-5 with TRBJ2-5, with 10 bases fitting TRBD2. V dropped 5 bases and J dropped 1; count of bases not matched to a gene: 7. Looked up from germline, CDR1 is MNHEY and CDR2 is SVGAGI. The CDR3 length is 16 residues. CDR3 sequence: CASSPTSGDPQETQYF. CDR3 nucleotides: TGTGCCAGCAGTCCCACTAGCGGGGACCCCCAAGAGACCCAGTACTTC.

The CDR3 region is CSVEDRRLQETQYF. CDR3 DNA: TGCAGCGTTGAGGACAGGCGACTCCAAGAGACCCAGTACTTC. The chain couples TRBV29-1 to TRBJ2-5; TRBD1 aligns across 7 bases. The J segment lost 1 base and the V segment lost 3 bases, leaving 5 bases of the junction unmatched. The CDR3 is 14 residues long. CDR1 is SQVTM, CDR2 ANQGSEA, per germline.

The CDR3 loop reads CASSQAGGGPYEQYF. The CDR3 DNA sequence: TGTGCCAGCAGCCAAGCCGGAGGGGGGCCCTACGAGCAGTACTTC. The chain links TRBV4-2 to TRBJ2-7; possibly TRBD1 or TRBD2 for D (6 bases each). Germline loops: CDR1 LGHNA, CDR2 YNFKEQ. CDR3 length: 15 residues. Deletions cut 1 base from V and 2 bases from J, with 12 bases between.

This chain joins TRBV20-1 and TRBJ2-1; 10 bases align to TRBD2. The CDR3 length is 14 residues. V lost 5 bases and J lost 5; bases outside the gene matches: 6. From germline, CDR1 is DFQATT and CDR2 SNEGSKA (reference sequence). In DNA, the CDR3 is TGCAGTGCTGCAAGCGGGGGGGCTGACAATGAGCAGTTCTTC. Translation: CSAASGGADNEQFF.

J is TRBJ1-1 and V is TRBV5-1; D is perhaps TRBD1 (6 bases). Germline V gene data show CDR1 as SGHRS and CDR2 as YFSETQ. The V and J ends lost 0 bases and 8 bases respectively, with 17 bases between them. The CDR3 totals 15 residues. CDR3 DNA: TGCGCCAGCAGCTTGGGTCTGGACAGAGCCGCCGAAGCTTTCTTT. Protein sequence: CASSLGLDRAAEAFF.